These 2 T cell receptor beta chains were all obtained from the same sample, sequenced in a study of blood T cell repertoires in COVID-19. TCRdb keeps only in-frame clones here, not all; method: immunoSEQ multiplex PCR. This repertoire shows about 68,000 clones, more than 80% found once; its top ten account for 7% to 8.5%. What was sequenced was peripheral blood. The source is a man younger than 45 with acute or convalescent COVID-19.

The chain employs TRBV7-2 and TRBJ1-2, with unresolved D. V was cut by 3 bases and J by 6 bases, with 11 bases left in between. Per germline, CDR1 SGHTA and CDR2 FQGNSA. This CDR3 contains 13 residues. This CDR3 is CASSLSVGNGYTF. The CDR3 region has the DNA TGTGCCAGCAGCTTGAGTGTGGGCAATGGCTACACCTTC.

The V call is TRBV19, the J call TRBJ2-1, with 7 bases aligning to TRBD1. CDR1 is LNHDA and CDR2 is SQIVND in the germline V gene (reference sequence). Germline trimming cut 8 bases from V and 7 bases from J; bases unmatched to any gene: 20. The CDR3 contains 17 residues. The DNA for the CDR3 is TGTGCCAGTGATAGGGGGCGTGGGGTGTCCTTTGGGAATGAGCAGTTCTTC. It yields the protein CASDRGRGVSFGNEQFF. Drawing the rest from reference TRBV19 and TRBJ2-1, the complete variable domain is DGGITQSPKYLFRKEGQNVTLSCEQNLNHDAMYWYRQDPGQGLRLIYYSQIVNDFQKGDIAEGYSVSREKKESFPLTVTSAQKNPTAFYLCASDRGRGVSFGNEQFFGPGTRLTVL.